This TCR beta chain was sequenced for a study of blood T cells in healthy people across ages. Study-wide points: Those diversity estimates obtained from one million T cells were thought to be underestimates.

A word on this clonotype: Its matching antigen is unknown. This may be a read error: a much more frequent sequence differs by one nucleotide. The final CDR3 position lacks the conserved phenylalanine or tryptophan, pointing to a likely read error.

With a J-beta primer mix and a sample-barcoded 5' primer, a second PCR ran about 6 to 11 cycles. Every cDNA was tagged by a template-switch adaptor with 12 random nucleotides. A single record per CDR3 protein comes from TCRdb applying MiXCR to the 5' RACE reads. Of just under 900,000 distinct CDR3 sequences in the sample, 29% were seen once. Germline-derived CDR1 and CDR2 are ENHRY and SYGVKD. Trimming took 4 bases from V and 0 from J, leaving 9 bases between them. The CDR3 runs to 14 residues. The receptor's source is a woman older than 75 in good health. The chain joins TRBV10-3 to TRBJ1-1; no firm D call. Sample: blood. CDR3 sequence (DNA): TGTGCCATCAGTGCGGACGGACTGAACACTGAAGCTTTCTTG. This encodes CAISADGLNTEAFL.